The rows below give T cell receptor beta chains drawn from one sample of a study of beta chain features in type 1 diabetes. Method: immunoSEQ multiplex PCR; TCRdb's copy keeps in-frame clones and lacks some. Of roughly 240,000 clones in the sample, 55% to 70% were seen once. Input material: naive CD4+ T cells from blood. Receptors were obtained from a man aged 25 to 45 in good health. Each CDR3 is given with its conserved first and last residue. The D gene is left open where the match is weak. The size entry is marked missing in some rows and otherwise reads once, few, many or a size class.

V gene	clone size	D gene	J gene	CDR3 DNA	CDR3 protein
TRBV29-1	few	-	TRBJ1-1	TGCAGCGCCGGGACCCTCTTAGAAGCTTTCTTT	CSAGTLLEAFF
TRBV6-1	few	-	TRBJ2-7	TGTGCCAGCGGGACGTTTGGCTCCTACGAGCAGTACTTC	CASGTFGSYEQYF
TRBV6-5	-	-	TRBJ1-1	TGTGCCAGCACTACACGCGGGACTGAAGCTTTCTTT	CASTTRGTEAFF
TRBV19	-	-	TRBJ2-7	TGTGCCAGTAGTATGGGCAGCTACTACGAGCAGTACTTC	CASSMGSYYEQYF
TRBV29-1	few	TRBD2	TRBJ2-4	TGCAGCGTTATAGCGGGATCACTAGCCAAAAACATTCAGTACTTC	CSVIAGSLAKNIQYF
TRBV7-8	-	-	TRBJ2-5	TGTGCCAGCAGTTCAATGGAGACCCAGTACTTC	CASSSMETQYF
TRBV4-3	-	-	TRBJ1-5	TGCGCCAGCAGCCAGAGGCTGGGGGATCAGCCCCAGCATTTT	CASSQRLGDQPQHF
TRBV30	-	-	TRBJ1-5	TGTGCCTGGAGTAGAGGGCAGCCCCAGCATTTT	CAWSRGQPQHF
TRBV10-3	-	-	TRBJ2-7	TGTGCCATCGGGGAGGGGGACTACGAGCAGTACTTC	CAIGEGDYEQYF
TRBV29-1	-	-	TRBJ2-3	TGCAGCGTTGACCCCGGGGACGGCACAGATACGCAGTATTTT	CSVDPGDGTDTQYF
TRBV28	-	-	TRBJ2-1	TGTGCCAGCACTGGCGGAGGCATCAATGAGCAGTTCTTC	CASTGGGINEQFF
TRBV30	-	-	TRBJ1-5	TGTGCCCTACGGGGGGACAGCAATCAGCCCCAGCATTTT	CALRGDSNQPQHF
TRBV7-8	-	TRBD2	TRBJ2-5	TGTGCCAGCAGCCTACTGGGAGGGAGTGAGGAGACCCAGTACTTC	CASSLLGGSEETQYF
TRBV10-3	-	TRBD1	TRBJ1-1	TGTGCCATCAGTGGGACAGGGAGTTATGAAGCTTTCTTT	CAISGTGSYEAFF
TRBV11-2	-	TRBD2	TRBJ2-5	TGTGCCAGCAGACCACCGGGACTATCCCAAGAGACCCAGTACTTC	CASRPPGLSQETQYF
TRBV30	-	-	TRBJ2-3	TGTGCCTGCCGACTCGGCACCGCCGCCGATACGCAGTATTTT	CACRLGTAADTQYF
TRBV21-1	-	-	TRBJ2-1	TGTGCCAGCAGCAAAGGTGATAGCGGGACGGGTCTGTTCTTC	CASSKGDSGTGLFF
TRBV1	-	-	TRBJ2-5	TGCACCAGCAGCCAAGGACTGGTCGGCGAGACCCAGTACTTC	CTSSQGLVGETQYF
TRBV30	-	-	TRBJ1-5	TGTGCCTGGAGTGTGACAGGCAATCAGCCCCAGCATTTT	CAWSVTGNQPQHF
TRBV18	-	-	TRBJ2-5	TGTGCCAGCTCACCAGGGGCCCAAGAGACCCAGTACTTC	CASSPGAQETQYF
TRBV25-1	-	-	TRBJ2-7	TGTGCCAGCAGTGCCGCCTATAAACCAACCGACGAGCAGTACTTC	CASSAAYKPTDEQYF
TRBV29-1	-	-	TRBJ1-4	TGCAGCGTTGATGGGGGCGATGAAAAACTGTTTTTT	CSVDGGDEKLFF
TRBV19	-	-	TRBJ2-2	TGTGCCAGTAGTATACGCCTGGGGAACACCGGGGAGCTGTTTTTT	CASSIRLGNTGELFF
TRBV5-6	few	TRBD2	TRBJ2-3	TGTGCCAGCTCGCCGGGACTAGCGGCCTCCGGAGATACGCAGTATTTT	CASSPGLAASGDTQYF
TRBV30	-	TRBD2	TRBJ2-2	TGTGCCTGGAGTGTACTAGCGGGAAGCACCGGGGAGCTGTTTTTT	CAWSVLAGSTGELFF
TRBV9	-	-	TRBJ2-4	TGTGCCAGCAGCGTAGACAGGGTCGGAAACATTCAGTACTTC	CASSVDRVGNIQYF
TRBV29-1	-	-	TRBJ2-3	TGCAGCGTTTTAGAAAATACGCAGTATTTT	CSVLENTQYF
TRBV28	-	TRBD1	TRBJ2-7	TGTGCCAGCAGTCCCTCTCCGGGACAGGGTGAGCACGAGCAGTACTTC	CASSPSPGQGEHEQYF
TRBV7-2	-	-	TRBJ2-7	TGTGCCAGCAGCTTACTTGTTTGGGGAGGCGAGCAGTACTTC	CASSLLVWGGEQYF
TRBV29-1	few	-	TRBJ2-7	TGCAGCGTTGATCAGGGCTACGAGCAGTACTTC	CSVDQGYEQYF
TRBV7-9	-	-	TRBJ2-1	TGTGCCAGCAGCCCTCGATTCACTAGCACAAACAATGAGCAGTTCTTC	CASSPRFTSTNNEQFF
TRBV27	-	TRBD1	TRBJ2-7	TGTGCCAGCAGCTTGACAGGGGGAGGATACGAGCAGTACTTC	CASSLTGGGYEQYF
TRBV18	-	-	TRBJ2-5	TGTGCCAGCTCACGGGGTCCTGCGCGAGAGACCCAGTACTTC	CASSRGPARETQYF
TRBV30	few	-	TRBJ2-7	TGTGCCTGGAGTATCCCAGTTGCCAACGAGCAGTACTTC	CAWSIPVANEQYF
TRBV12-5	-	TRBD2	TRBJ2-1	TGTGCTAGTGCCCCCGGGACTAGCGGGCTCAATGAGCAGTTCTTC	CASAPGTSGLNEQFF
TRBV7-7	-	TRBD2	TRBJ2-3	TGTGCCAGCAGCCGTGGGACTAGCGGGAGTGATACGCAGTATTTT	CASSRGTSGSDTQYF
TRBV29-1	-	-	TRBJ1-1	TGCAGCGCGTGGACAAACACTGAAGCTTTCTTT	CSAWTNTEAFF
TRBV30	once	-	TRBJ2-1	TGTGCCTGGAGTGTACTGGTGGGCGGGGAGCAGTTCTTC	CAWSVLVGGEQFF
TRBV7-9	-	-	TRBJ2-7	TGTGCCAGCAGCTTAGGGTGGGAGTCCTACGAGCAGTACTTC	CASSLGWESYEQYF
TRBV7-2	-	-	TRBJ2-5	TGTGCCAGCAGCGGACTTCGGGAGACCCAGTACTTC	CASSGLRETQYF
TRBV28	-	-	TRBJ2-3	TGTGCCAGCAGTTTCCTGAGTCTGAGGGAGTCGACAGATACGCAGTATTTT	CASSFLSLRESTDTQYF
TRBV29-1	few	TRBD1	TRBJ2-5	TGCAGCGCCGTGACAGGGCAGGAGACCCAGTACTTC	CSAVTGQETQYF
TRBV29-1	-	-	TRBJ2-5	TGCAGCGTTGCAGCGGTACTACAAGAGACCCAGTACTTC	CSVAAVLQETQYF
TRBV5-4	-	-	TRBJ2-1	TGTGCCAGCAGCTTGTCAGGGGACTGGGATGAGCAGTTCTTC	CASSLSGDWDEQFF
TRBV10-3	few	TRBD1	TRBJ2-7	TGTGCCATCAGGTCAACAGGGGTAGGATCCTACGAGCAGTACTTC	CAIRSTGVGSYEQYF
TRBV30	-	TRBD1	TRBJ2-7	TGTGCCTGGAGTGTAAGGGACAGCCTTGGCGGGCAGTACTTC	CAWSVRDSLGGQYF
TRBV30	once	-	TRBJ1-5	TGTGCCTGGAGTGTACAAAGCAATCAGCCCCAGCATTTT	CAWSVQSNQPQHF
TRBV30	once	TRBD1	TRBJ2-1	TGTGCCTGGACCGACAGGGGGTCCTACAATGAGCAGTTCTTC	CAWTDRGSYNEQFF
TRBV5-1	-	TRBD1	TRBJ2-7	TGCGCCAGCAGCTCGACCGGGACAGAGCCCTACGAGCAGTACTTC	CASSSTGTEPYEQYF
TRBV7-9	-	-	TRBJ2-3	TGTGCCAGCAGCTTAGTACGGACCACCACAGATACGCAGTATTTT	CASSLVRTTTDTQYF
TRBV29-1	-	TRBD2	TRBJ2-5	TGCAGCGTTGCCGGCGGTAGCGGGAGATCAGAGACCCAGTACTTC	CSVAGGSGRSETQYF
TRBV7-2	-	-	TRBJ2-1	TGTGCCAGCAGCTTAGTCTGGAGCTCCTACAATGAGCAGTTCTTC	CASSLVWSSYNEQFF
TRBV18	few	TRBD1	TRBJ2-7	TGTGCCAGCTCACCCGGGACAGGGAACCACGAGCAGTACTTC	CASSPGTGNHEQYF
TRBV9	-	TRBD2	TRBJ2-5	TGTGCCAGCAGCGCCGGGAGGCTAGCGGGAGCTCAAGAGACCCAGTACTTC	CASSAGRLAGAQETQYF
TRBV30	few	-	TRBJ1-5	TGTGCCTGGAGTGTACGAGGTAATCAGCCCCAGCATTTT	CAWSVRGNQPQHF
TRBV18	once	-	TRBJ1-2	TGTGCCAGCTCACCCGTTCCTAACTATGGCTACACCTTC	CASSPVPNYGYTF
TRBV30	-	-	TRBJ2-5	TGTGCCTGGAGCGCTCTGGGGCGCCCCGAGGAGACCCAGTACTTC	CAWSALGRPEETQYF
TRBV29-1	-	-	TRBJ1-1	TGCAGCGTTGTGGGACGGATGAACACTGAAGCTTTCTTT	CSVVGRMNTEAFF
TRBV11-2	once	-	TRBJ2-1	TGTGCCAGCAGCTTAGAGCCCCTTTACTCGTCAAAGTTCTTC	CASSLEPLYSSKFF
TRBV30	-	-	TRBJ2-5	TGTGCCTGGAGGAGTAGGTTGACTGGAGAGACCCAGTACTTC	CAWRSRLTGETQYF